This record looks at one TCR beta chain sequence and its context. This CDR3 comprises 14 residues. The germline V gene encodes CDR1 SEHNR and CDR2 FQNEAQ (reference sequence). The V gene end was trimmed by 1 base and the J gene end by 5 bases; junction bases not matched to a gene: 5. The source of the sample is a study of control samples from healthy donors and cancer patients. Profiled with immunoSEQ multiplex PCR; TCRdb holds only in-frame clones, not every one. The sample has roughly 80,000 clones; under 90% are singletons. The sequenced sample was blood. V usage is TRBV7-9 and J usage is TRBJ2-7; 7 bases map to TRBD1. This clonotype was sampled from a man aged 50-60 years in good health. The CDR3 reads CASSLGQGSDEQYF. CDR3 DNA sequence: TGTGCCAGCAGCTTAGGACAGGGATCCGACGAGCAGTACTTC.